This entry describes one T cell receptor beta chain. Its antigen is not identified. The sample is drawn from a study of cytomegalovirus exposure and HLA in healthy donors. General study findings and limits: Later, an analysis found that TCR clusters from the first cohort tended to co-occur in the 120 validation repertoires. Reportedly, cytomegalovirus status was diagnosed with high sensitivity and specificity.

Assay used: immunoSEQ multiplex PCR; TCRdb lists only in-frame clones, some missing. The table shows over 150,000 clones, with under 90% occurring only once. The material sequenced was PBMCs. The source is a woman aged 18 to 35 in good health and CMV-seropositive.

For the CDR3, the DNA is TGTGCCAGCAGCTTAGACGGGCCTAGCGGCCAAGAGACCCAGTACTTC. Protein sequence: CASSLDGPSGQETQYF. The chain couples TRBV7-3 to TRBJ2-5, with 7 bases identical to TRBD2. CDR3 length equals 16 residues. Germline lookup yields CDR1 SGHTA and CDR2 FQGTGA. V shed 2 bases, J shed 1 base, and the junction held 7 bases outside the gene matches.